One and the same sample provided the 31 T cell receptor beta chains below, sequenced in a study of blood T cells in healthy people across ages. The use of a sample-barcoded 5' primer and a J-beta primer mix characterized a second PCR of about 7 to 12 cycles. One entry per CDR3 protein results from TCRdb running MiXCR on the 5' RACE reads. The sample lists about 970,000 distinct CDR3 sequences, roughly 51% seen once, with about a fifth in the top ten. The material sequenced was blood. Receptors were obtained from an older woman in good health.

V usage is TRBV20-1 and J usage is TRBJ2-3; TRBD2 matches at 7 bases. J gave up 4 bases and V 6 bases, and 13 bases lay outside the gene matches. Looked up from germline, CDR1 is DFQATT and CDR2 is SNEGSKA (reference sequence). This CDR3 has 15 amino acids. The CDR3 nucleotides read TGCAGTGCCCTGACACGGCGGGAGACAGCAGATACGCAGTATTTT. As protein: CSALTRRETADTQYF.

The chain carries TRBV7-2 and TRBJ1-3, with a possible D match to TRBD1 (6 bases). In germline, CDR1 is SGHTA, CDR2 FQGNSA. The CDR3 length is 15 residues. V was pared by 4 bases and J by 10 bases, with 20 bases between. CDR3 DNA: TGTGCCAGCAGCTCCCGCAGGGGACTGGGGGAGACCATATATTTT. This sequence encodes CASSSRRGLGETIYF.

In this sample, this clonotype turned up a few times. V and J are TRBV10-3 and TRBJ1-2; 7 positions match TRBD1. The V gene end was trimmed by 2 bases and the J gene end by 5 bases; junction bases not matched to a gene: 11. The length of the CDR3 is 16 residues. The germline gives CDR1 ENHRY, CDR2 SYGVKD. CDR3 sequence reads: CAISEPALTGEYGYTF. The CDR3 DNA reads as TGTGCCATCAGTGAGCCGGCCCTCACAGGGGAGTATGGCTACACCTTC.

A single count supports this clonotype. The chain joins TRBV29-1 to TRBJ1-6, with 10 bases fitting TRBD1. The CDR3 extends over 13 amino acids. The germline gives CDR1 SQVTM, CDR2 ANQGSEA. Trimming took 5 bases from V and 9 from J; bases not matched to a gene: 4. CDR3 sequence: CSVRDRGVSPLHF. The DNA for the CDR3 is TGCAGCGTTAGGGACAGGGGAGTTTCACCCCTCCACTTT.

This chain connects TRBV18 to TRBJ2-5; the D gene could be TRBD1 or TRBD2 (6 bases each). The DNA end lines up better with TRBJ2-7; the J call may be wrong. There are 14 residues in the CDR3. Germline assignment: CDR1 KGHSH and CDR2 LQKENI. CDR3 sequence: CASSPTEGGHEQYF. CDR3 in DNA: TGTGCCAGCTCACCGACCGAGGGGGGCCACGAGCAGTACTTC.

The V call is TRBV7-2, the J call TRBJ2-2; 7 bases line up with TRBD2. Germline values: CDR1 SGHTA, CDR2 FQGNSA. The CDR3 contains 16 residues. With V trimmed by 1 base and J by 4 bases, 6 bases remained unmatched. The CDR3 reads CASSLEAGVSTGELFF. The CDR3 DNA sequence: TGTGCCAGCAGCTTAGAGGCGGGAGTTTCCACCGGGGAGCTGTTTTTT.

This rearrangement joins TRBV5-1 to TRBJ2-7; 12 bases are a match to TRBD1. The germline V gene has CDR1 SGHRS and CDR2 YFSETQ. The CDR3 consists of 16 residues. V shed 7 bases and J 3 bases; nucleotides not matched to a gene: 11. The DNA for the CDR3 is TGCGCCAGCCAGTTCCAGGGGACAGGGGGCGGCTACGAGCAGTACTTC. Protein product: CASQFQGTGGGYEQYF.

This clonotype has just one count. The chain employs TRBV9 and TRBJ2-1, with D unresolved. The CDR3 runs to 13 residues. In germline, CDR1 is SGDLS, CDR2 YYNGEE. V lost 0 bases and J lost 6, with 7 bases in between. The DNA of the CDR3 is TGTGCCAGCAGCGTAGCAGCCGGCAATGAGCAGTTCTTC. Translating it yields CASSVAAGNEQFF.

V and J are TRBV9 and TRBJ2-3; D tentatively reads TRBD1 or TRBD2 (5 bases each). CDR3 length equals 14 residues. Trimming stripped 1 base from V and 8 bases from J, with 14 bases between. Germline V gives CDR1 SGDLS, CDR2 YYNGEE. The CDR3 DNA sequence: TGTGCCAGCAGCGTAATCAGGGAGTCCAGTACGCAGTATTTT. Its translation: CASSVIRESSTQYF. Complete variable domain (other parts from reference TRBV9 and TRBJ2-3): DSGVTQTPKHLITATGQRVTLRCSPRSGDLSVYWYQQSLDQGLQFLIQYYNGEERAKGNILERFSAQQFPDLHSELNLSSLELGDSALYFCASSVIRESSTQYFGPGTRLTVL.

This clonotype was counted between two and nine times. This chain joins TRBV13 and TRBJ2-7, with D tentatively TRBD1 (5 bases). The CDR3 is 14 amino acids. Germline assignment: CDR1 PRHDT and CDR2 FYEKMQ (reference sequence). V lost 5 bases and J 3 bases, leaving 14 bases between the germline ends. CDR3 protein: CASSRGLLDYEQYF. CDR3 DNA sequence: TGTGCCAGCAGCAGGGGCCTGCTGGACTACGAGCAGTACTTC.

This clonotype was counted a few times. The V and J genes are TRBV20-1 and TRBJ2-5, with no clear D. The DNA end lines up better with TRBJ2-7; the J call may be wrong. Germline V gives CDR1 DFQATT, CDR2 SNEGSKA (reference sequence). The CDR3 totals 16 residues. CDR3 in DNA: TGCAGTGCTAGATCCTTGGACCGCTCTAACTTCTACGAGCAGTACTTC. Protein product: CSARSLDRSNFYEQYF.

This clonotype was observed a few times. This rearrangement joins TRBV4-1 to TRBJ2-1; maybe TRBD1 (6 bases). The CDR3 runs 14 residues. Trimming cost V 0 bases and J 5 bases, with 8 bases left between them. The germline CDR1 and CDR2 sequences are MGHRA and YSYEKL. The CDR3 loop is CASSQEAGDNEQFF. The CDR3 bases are TGCGCCAGCAGCCAAGAGGCAGGGGACAATGAGCAGTTCTTC.

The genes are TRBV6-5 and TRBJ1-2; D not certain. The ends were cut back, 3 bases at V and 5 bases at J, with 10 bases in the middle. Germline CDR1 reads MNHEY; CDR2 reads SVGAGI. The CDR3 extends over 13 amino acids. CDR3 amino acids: CASSYGTTYGYTF. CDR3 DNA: TGTGCCAGCAGTTATGGCACCACTTATGGCTACACCTTC.

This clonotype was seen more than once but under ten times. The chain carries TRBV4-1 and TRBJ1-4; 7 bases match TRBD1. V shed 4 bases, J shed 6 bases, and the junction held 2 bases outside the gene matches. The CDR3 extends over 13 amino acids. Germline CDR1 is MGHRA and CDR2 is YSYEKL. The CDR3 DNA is TGCGCCAGCAGCCCTACAGGGGATGAAAAACTGTTTTTT. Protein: CASSPTGDEKLFF.

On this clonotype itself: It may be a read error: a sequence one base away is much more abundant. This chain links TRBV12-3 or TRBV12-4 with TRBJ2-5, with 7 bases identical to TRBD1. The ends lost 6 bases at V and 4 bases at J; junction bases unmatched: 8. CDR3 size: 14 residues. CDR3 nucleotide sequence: TGTGCCAGCAGGGACAGGATCGATACAGAGACCCAGTACTTC. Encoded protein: CASRDRIDTETQYF.

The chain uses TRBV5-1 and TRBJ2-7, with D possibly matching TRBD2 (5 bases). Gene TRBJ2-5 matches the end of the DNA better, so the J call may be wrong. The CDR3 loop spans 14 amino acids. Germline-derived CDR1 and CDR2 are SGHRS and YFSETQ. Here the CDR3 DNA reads TGCGCCAGCAACGAGGGCGCGGTGATGGGGACCCAGTACTTC. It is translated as CASNEGAVMGTQYF.

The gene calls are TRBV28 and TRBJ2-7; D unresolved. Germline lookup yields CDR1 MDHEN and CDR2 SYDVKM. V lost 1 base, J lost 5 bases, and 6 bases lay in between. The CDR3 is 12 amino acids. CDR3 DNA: TGTGCCAGCAGTTTATCTTTCGACGAGCAGTACTTC. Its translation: CASSLSFDEQYF.

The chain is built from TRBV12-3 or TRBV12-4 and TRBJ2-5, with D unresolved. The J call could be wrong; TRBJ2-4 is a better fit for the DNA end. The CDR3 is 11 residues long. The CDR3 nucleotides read TGTGCCAGCATCGGTGAAAACATTCAGTACTTC. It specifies CASIGENIQYF.

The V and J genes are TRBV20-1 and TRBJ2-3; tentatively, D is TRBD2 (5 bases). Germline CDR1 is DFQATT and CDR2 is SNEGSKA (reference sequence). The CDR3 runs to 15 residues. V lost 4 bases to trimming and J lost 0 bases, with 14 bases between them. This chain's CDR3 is CSATSARDSTDTQYF. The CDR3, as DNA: TGCAGTGCTACCTCGGCTCGGGATAGCACAGATACGCAGTATTTT.

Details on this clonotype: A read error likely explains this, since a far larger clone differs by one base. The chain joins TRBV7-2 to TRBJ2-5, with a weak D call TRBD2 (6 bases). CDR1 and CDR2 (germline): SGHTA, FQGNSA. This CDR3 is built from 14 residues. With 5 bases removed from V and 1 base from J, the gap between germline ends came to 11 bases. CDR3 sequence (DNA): TGTGCCAGCAGCCGGATTAGCGGCCAAGAGACCCAGTACTTC. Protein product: CASSRISGQETQYF.

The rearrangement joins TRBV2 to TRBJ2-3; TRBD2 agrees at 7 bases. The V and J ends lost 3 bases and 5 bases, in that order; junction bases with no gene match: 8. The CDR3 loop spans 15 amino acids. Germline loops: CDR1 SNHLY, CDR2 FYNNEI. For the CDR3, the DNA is TGTGCCAGCAGTGACCGGGACTACCTCCGAGATACGCAGTATTTT. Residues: CASSDRDYLRDTQYF.

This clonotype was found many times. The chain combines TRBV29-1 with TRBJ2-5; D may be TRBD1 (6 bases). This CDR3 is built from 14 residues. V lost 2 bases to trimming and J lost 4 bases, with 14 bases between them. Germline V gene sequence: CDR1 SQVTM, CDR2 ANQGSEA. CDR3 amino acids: CSVESNQGTETQYF. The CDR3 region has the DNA TGCAGCGTTGAATCAAACCAGGGGACAGAGACCCAGTACTTC.

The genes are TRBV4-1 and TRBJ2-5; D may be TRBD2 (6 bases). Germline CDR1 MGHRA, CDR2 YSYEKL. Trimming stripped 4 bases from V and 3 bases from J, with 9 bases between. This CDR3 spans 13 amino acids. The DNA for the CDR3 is TGCGCCAGCAGCCGGGACTTTAAAGAGACCCAGTACTTC. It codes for CASSRDFKETQYF.

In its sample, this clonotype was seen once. CDR3 sequence reads: CSVETSGYSNEQFF. The CDR3 DNA is TGCAGCGTTGAAACTAGCGGGTATTCCAATGAGCAGTTCTTC. The V and J genes are TRBV29-1 and TRBJ2-1, with 9 bases fitting TRBD2. J lost 6 bases, V lost 2 bases, and 5 bases had no gene match. The CDR3 contains 14 residues. Germline CDR1 is SQVTM and CDR2 is ANQGSEA.

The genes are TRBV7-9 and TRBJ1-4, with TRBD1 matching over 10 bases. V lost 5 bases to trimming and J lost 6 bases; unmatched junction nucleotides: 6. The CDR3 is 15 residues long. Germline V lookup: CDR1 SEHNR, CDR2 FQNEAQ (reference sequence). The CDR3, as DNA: TGTGCCAGCAGCATATCCGGGACAGGGGATGAAAAACTGTTTTTT. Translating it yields CASSISGTGDEKLFF.

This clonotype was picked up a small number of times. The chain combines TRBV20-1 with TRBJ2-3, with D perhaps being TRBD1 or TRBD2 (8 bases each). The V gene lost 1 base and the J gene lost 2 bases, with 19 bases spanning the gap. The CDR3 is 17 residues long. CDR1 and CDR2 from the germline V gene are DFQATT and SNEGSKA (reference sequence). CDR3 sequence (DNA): TGCAGTGCTAGAGCAGCGGGAGACAGGGGATACACAGATACGCAGTATTTT. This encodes CSARAAGDRGYTDTQYF.

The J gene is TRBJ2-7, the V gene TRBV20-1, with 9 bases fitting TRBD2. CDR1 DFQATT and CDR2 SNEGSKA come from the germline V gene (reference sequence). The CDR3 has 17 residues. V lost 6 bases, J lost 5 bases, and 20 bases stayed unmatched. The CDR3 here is CSAYFSGRFSSYDEQYF. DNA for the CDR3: TGCAGTGCATACTTCAGCGGGAGGTTCTCGTCGTACGACGAGCAGTACTTC.

CDR3 in amino acids: CASSSPGLQGSQYF. The CDR3, as DNA: TGTGCCAGCAGTTCCCCGGGCCTCCAGGGTTCCCAGTACTTC. The chain employs TRBV6-5 and TRBJ2-4, with D perhaps TRBD1 (5 bases). Germline V gene data show CDR1 as MNHEY and CDR2 as SVGAGI. V lost 4 bases, J lost 13 bases, and 20 bases lay in between. There are 14 residues in the CDR3.

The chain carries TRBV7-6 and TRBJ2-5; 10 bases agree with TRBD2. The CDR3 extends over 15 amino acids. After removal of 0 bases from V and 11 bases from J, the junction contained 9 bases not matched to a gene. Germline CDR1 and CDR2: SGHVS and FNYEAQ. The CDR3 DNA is TGTGCCAGCAGCTTAGCCCTAGCGGGAGCCCATGGGCAGTACTTC. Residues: CASSLALAGAHGQYF.

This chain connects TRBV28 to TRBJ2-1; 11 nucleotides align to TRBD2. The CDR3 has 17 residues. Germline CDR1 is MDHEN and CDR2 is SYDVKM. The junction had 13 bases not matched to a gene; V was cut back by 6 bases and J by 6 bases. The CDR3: CASSPIPLAGALNEQFF. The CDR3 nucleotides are TGTGCCAGCAGCCCTATCCCACTAGCGGGAGCCCTCAATGAGCAGTTCTTC.

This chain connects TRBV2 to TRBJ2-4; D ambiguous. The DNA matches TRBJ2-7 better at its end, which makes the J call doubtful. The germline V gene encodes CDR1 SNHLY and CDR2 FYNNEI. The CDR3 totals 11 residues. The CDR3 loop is CASATYYEQYF. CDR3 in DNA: TGTGCCAGTGCGACTTACTACGAGCAGTACTTC.